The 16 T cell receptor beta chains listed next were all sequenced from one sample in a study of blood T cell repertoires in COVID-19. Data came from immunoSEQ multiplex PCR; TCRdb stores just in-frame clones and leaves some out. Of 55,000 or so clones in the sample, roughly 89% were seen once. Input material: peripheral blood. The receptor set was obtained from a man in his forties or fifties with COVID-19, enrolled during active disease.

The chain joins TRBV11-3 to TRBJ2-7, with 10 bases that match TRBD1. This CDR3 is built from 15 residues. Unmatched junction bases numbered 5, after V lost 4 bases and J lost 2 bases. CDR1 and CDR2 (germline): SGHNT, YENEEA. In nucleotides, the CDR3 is TGTGCCAGCAGCTCGGGGACAGGGGAAGCCTACGAGCAGTACTTC. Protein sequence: CASSSGTGEAYEQYF. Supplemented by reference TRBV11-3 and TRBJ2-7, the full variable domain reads EAGVVQSPRYKIIEKKQPVAFWCNPISGHNTLYWYLQNLGQGPELLIRYENEEAVDDSQLPKDRFSAERLKGVDSTLKIQPAELGDSAVYLCASSSGTGEAYEQYFGPGTRLTVT.

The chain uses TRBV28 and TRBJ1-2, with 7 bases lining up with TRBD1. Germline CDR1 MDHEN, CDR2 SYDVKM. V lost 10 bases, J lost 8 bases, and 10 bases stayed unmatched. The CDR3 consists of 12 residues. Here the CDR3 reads CAITRGRDGYTF. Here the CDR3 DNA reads TGTGCCATCACGAGGGGGCGAGACGGCTACACCTTC.

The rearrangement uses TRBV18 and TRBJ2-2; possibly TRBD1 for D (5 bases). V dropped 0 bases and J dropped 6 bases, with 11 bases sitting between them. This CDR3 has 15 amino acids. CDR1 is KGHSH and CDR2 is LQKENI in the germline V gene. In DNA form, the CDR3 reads TGTGCCAGCTCACCACCCGCCAGGGTGCCCGGGGAGCTGTTTTTT. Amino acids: CASSPPARVPGELFF.

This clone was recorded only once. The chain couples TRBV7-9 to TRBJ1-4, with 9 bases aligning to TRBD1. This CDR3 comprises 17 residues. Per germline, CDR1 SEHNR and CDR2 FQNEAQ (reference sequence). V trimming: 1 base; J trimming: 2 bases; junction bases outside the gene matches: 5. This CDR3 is CASSLDRDRETNEKLFF. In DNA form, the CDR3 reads TGTGCCAGCAGCTTAGACCGGGACAGGGAGACTAATGAAAAACTGTTTTTT.

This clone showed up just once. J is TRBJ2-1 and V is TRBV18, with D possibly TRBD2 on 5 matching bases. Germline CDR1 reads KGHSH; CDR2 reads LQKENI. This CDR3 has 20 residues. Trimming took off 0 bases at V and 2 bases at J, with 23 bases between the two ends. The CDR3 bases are TGTGCCAGCTCACCACCGAGGCTAGCCGATAGCCAGTCCCCCTACAATGAGCAGTTCTTC. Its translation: CASSPPRLADSQSPYNEQFF.

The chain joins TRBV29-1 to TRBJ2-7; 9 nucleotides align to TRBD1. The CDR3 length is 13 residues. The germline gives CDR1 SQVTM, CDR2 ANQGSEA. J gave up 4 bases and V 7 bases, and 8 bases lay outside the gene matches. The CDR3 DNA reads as TGCAGCGCATTTGGGACAGGGAGGTACGAGCAGTACTTC. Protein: CSAFGTGRYEQYF.

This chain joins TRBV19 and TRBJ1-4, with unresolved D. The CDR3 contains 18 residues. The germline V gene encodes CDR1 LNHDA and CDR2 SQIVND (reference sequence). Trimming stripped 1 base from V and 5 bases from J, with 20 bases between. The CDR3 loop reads CASSIVAGPPFRNEKLFF. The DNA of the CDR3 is TGTGCCAGTAGTATAGTCGCCGGTCCACCCTTCAGGAATGAAAAACTGTTTTTT.

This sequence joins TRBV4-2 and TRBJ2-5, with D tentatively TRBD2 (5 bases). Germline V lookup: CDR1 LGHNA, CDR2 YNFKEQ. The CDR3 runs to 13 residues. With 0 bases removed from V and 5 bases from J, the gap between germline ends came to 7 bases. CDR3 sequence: CASSQDTGETQYF. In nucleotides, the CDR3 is TGTGCCAGCAGCCAAGATACGGGGGAGACCCAGTACTTC.

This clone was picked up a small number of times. The CDR3 DNA reads TGTGCCAGCAGTCCCCAGACAGCCCAAGGGGGAGAGACCCAGTACTTC. Its protein product is CASSPQTAQGGETQYF. The chain recombines TRBV28 with TRBJ2-5; D may be TRBD1 (6 bases). Trimming shortened V by 5 bases and J by 4 bases, and 20 bases separated the two germline ends. Germline V gene sequence: CDR1 MDHEN, CDR2 SYDVKM. This CDR3 is 16 amino acids long.

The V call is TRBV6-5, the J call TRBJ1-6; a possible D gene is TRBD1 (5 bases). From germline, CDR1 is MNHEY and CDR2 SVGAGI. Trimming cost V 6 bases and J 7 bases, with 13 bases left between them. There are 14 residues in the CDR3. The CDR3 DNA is TGTGCCAGCAGACATAGACAGAACAATTCACCCCTCCACTTT. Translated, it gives CASRHRQNNSPLHF.

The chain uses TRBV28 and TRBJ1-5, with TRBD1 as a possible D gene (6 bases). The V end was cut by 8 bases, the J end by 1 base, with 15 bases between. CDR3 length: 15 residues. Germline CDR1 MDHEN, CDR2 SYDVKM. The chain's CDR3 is CASSWGQGSNQPQHF. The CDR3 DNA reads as TGTGCCAGCTCTTGGGGGCAGGGGAGCAATCAGCCCCAGCATTTT.

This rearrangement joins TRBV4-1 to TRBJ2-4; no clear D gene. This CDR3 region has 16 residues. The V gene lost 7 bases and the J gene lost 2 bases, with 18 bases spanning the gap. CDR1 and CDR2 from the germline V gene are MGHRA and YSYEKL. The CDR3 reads CASTQTPPGPKNIQYF. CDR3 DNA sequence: TGCGCCAGCACGCAGACACCCCCTGGCCCCAAAAACATTCAGTACTTC.

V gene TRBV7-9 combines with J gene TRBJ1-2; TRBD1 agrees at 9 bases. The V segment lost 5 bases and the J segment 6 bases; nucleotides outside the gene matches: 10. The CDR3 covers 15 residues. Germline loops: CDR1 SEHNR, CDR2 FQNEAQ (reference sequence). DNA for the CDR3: TGTGCCAGCAGCCTCGGACAGGGGAGTAGGAATGGCTACACCTTC. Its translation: CASSLGQGSRNGYTF.

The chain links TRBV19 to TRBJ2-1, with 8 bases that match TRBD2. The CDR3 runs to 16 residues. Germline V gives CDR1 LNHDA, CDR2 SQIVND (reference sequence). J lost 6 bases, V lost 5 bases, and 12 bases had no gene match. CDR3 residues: CASSPLGGTSRNEQFF. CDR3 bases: TGTGCCAGTAGTCCTCTAGGGGGGACTAGTCGCAATGAGCAGTTCTTC. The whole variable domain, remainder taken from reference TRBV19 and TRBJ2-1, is DGGITQSPKYLFRKEGQNVTLSCEQNLNHDAMYWYRQDPGQGLRLIYYSQIVNDFQKGDIAEGYSVSREKKESFPLTVTSAQKNPTAFYLCASSPLGGTSRNEQFFGPGTRLTVL.

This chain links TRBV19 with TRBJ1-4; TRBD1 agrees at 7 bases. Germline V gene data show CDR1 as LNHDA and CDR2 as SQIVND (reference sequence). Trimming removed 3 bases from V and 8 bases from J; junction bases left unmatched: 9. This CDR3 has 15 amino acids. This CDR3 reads CASSIIGGGGEKLFF. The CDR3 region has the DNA TGTGCCAGTAGTATCATTGGAGGGGGCGGGGAAAAACTGTTTTTT.

The CDR3, as DNA: TGTGCCAGCAGCTTCGGCCCTGGCGGGGAGCAGTACTTC. Amino acid sequence: CASSFGPGGEQYF. J is TRBJ2-7 and V is TRBV5-4; weak D call: TRBD2 (5 bases). The CDR3 totals 13 residues. V was cut by 2 bases and J by 7 bases, with 13 bases left in between. Germline V gives CDR1 SGHNT, CDR2 YYREEE (reference sequence).